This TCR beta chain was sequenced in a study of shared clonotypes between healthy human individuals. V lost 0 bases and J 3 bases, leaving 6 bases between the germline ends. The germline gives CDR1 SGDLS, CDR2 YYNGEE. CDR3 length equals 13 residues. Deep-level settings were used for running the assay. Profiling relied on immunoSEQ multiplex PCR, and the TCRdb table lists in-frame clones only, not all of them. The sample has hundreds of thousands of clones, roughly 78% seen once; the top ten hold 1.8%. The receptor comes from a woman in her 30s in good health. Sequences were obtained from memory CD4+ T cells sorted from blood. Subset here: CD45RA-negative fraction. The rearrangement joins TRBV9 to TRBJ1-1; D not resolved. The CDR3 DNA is TGTGCCAGCAGCGTAGGGCCAGACACTGAAGCTTTCTTT. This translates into CASSVGPDTEAFF.